The present entry profiles one T cell receptor beta chain with its context. Its specificity is unknown. The junction departs from the called germline gene at one end, perhaps through a read error. An immunoSEQ assay, version v3.0, was performed at survey level. Assay: immunoSEQ multiplex PCR; the TCRdb copy retains only in-frame clones and omits some. The sample lists 20,000 to 25,000 clones, more than 65% seen once, with more than 4% in the top ten. This entry is derived from a study of long-term antiretroviral therapy in people with HIV. Study in general: When the earliest samples were collected, ART was typically delayed until CD4 counts fell. General study results and limits: Diversity rose after ART but stayed below transplant donor controls. Every time point showed a repertoire led by clones expanded before ART. There were no data on ART adherence, viral resistance or therapy changes, a gap that limits inferences about post-ART repertoire changes.

Germline V gives CDR1 SGHRS, CDR2 YFSETQ. The CDR3 length is 19 residues. Sequencing was performed on unsorted PBMCs, taken 0.5 years after starting antiretroviral therapy. The receptor was derived from a woman aged 40 to 50 with HIV. The V and J genes are TRBV5-1 and TRBJ2-5; 14 bases match TRBD2. This CDR3 is CASSSPRSTSGGAQGTQYF. For the CDR3, the DNA is TGCGCCAGCAGCTCCCCCCGCTCGACTAGCGGGGGGGCCCAAGGGACCCAGTACTTC.